This passage covers 28 T cell receptor beta chains from one sample sequenced in a study of blood T cells in healthy people across ages. For the second PCR, which ran for about 6 to 11 cycles, a sample-barcoded 5' primer and a J-beta primer mix were used. In TCRdb, the 5' RACE reads were re-called with MiXCR into one record per CDR3 protein. The repertoire holds some 1.7 million distinct CDR3 sequences, with over 25% as singletons. The sequencing sample was made of blood. The receptor set was obtained from a young woman in good health.

V usage is TRBV20-1 and J usage is TRBJ1-1, with D hard to call. The CDR3 spans 13 residues. Germline assignment: CDR1 DFQATT and CDR2 SNEGSKA (reference sequence). V shed 1 base and J shed 1 base, with 7 bases lying between them. For the CDR3, the DNA is TGCAGTGCTAGAGGAAAAAGGAACACTGAAGCTTTCTTT. Its translation: CSARGKRNTEAFF.

This chain connects TRBV20-1 to TRBJ2-7; TRBD1 might be the D (6 bases). There are 13 residues in the CDR3. The germline V gene encodes CDR1 DFQATT and CDR2 SNEGSKA (reference sequence). V was cut by 6 bases and J by 7 bases, with 19 bases left in between. Here the CDR3 DNA reads TGCAGTGCCTACAGGGTAACCGACAATGAGCAGTACTTC. Translation: CSAYRVTDNEQYF.

The table lists this clonotype with a few counts. The V gene is TRBV10-3, the J gene TRBJ1-1; no reliable D call. The CDR3 covers 12 residues. Germline V gives CDR1 ENHRY, CDR2 SYGVKD. V was shortened by 11 bases and J by 1 base, with 11 bases between the two germline ends. This CDR3 is CAVSGANTEAFF. The CDR3 DNA follows: TGTGCCGTGAGTGGTGCGAACACTGAAGCTTTCTTT.

A remark on this clonotype: At one of its ends the junction is not consistent with the germline gene, which may arise from a read error. The rearrangement uses TRBV3-1 and TRBJ2-1, with 11 positions matching TRBD2. The CDR3 extends over 15 amino acids. Germline-derived CDR1 and CDR2 are LGHDT and YNNKEL (reference sequence). This CDR3 reads CAGSQEGKLAGEAFF. The CDR3 DNA reads as TGTGCCGGCAGCCAAGAGGGGAAACTAGCGGGAGAGGCGTTCTTC.

The chain has TRBV7-9 and TRBJ1-2; TRBD1 aligns across 7 bases. Germline V gene data show CDR1 as SEHNR and CDR2 as FQNEAQ (reference sequence). This CDR3 has 14 residues. V trimming: 5 bases; J trimming: 3 bases; junction bases outside the gene matches: 6. The CDR3 DNA follows: TGTGCCAGCAGCCCTACAGGGGTCGACTATGGCTACACCTTC. Translating gives CASSPTGVDYGYTF.

This clonotype was counted many times. The chain has TRBV20-1 and TRBJ2-1; D remains unclear. The CDR3 has 13 residues. CDR1 is DFQATT and CDR2 is SNEGSKA in the germline V gene (reference sequence). V gave up 3 bases and J gave up 2 bases, with 8 bases separating them. The chain's CDR3 is CSASSRAYNEQFF. DNA of the CDR3: TGCAGTGCTAGTTCACGGGCCTACAATGAGCAGTTCTTC.

A remark on this clonotype: A much larger clone lies one base from this, so it may be a read error. The chain combines TRBV7-2 with TRBJ2-5; 8 bases fit TRBD2. The better agreement between TRBJ2-1 and the DNA end casts doubt on the J call. The CDR3 covers 13 residues. Germline V CDR1 and CDR2: SGHTA, FQGNSA. CDR3 sequence: CASRIAGQETQFF. The CDR3 coding sequence is TGTGCCAGCAGAATAGCGGGGCAAGAGACCCAGTTCTTC.

The gene calls are TRBV9 and TRBJ1-2; tentative D call: TRBD1 (5 bases). V was cut by 3 bases and J by 5 bases, with 17 bases left in between. This CDR3 region has 15 residues. Germline CDR1 is SGDLS and CDR2 is YYNGEE. The CDR3 DNA reads TGTGCCAGCAGCGGACGACAGCCCCCACCTTATGGCTACACCTTC. It is translated as CASSGRQPPPYGYTF.

This clonotype was observed a handful of times. The chain carries TRBV28 and TRBJ2-5; 7 bases map to TRBD1. CDR1 and CDR2 (germline): MDHEN, SYDVKM. The CDR3 consists of 15 residues. J lost 5 bases, V lost 8 bases, and 14 bases had no gene match. This chain's CDR3 is CASSVVSDRAETQYF. In DNA form, the CDR3 reads TGTGCCAGCTCTGTTGTTTCAGACAGGGCGGAGACCCAGTACTTC.

With respect to this clonotype: The junction departs from germline at one end; a sequencing error may be responsible. The rearrangement joins TRBV15 to TRBJ1-2; D is undetermined. Germline lookup yields CDR1 LNHNV and CDR2 YYDKDF (reference sequence). The CDR3 is 16 amino acids. CDR3 sequence: CATSSESDTANCGYTF. DNA for the CDR3: TGTGCCACCAGCAGCGAGAGTGACACAGCTAACTGTGGCTACACCTTC.

Concerning this clonotype: A much larger clone is a single base away; this may be a read error. The rearrangement uses TRBV29-1 and TRBJ2-7; D gene unclear. Germline V gene sequence: CDR1 SQVTM, CDR2 ANQGSEA. The CDR3 runs 11 residues. The CDR3 sequence is CSISWSYKQYF. CDR3 in DNA: TGCAGCATCTCCTGGAGCTACAAGCAGTACTTC.

This chain uses TRBV7-2 with TRBJ2-2, with TRBD2 matching 10 bases. The CDR3 spans 17 residues. V trimming: 4 bases; J trimming: 0 bases; junction bases outside the gene matches: 5. Germline V CDR1 and CDR2: SGHTA, FQGNSA. For the CDR3, the DNA is TGTGCCAGCAGCTACCCGGGACTAGCGTCGAACACCGGGGAGCTGTTTTTT. Protein: CASSYPGLASNTGELFF.

This chain joins TRBV11-2 and TRBJ1-4; TRBD1 is a possible D gene (5 bases). The CDR3 consists of 15 residues. Germline lookup yields CDR1 SGHAT and CDR2 FQNNGV. Trimming cost V 5 bases and J 5 bases, with 15 bases left between them. The CDR3 nucleotides read TGTGCCAGCAGCCCAGGGCGGAGGACCAATGAAAAACTGTTTTTT. This encodes CASSPGRRTNEKLFF.

This clonotype has more than one count but fewer than ten. The chain employs TRBV12-3 or TRBV12-4 and TRBJ1-1; 10 positions match TRBD1. Trimming took 6 bases from V and 10 from J; bases not matched to a gene: 11. The CDR3 extends over 14 amino acids. In DNA, the CDR3 is TGTGCCAGCAGACTGGGACAGGGGAAGCGTAGAGCTTTCTTT. It is translated as CASRLGQGKRRAFF.

The J gene is TRBJ1-1, the V gene TRBV6-1; 10 bases are a match to TRBD1. V shed 9 bases, J shed 3 bases, and the junction held 13 bases outside the gene matches. This CDR3 has 16 amino acids. CDR1 MNHNS and CDR2 SASEGT come from the germline V gene. The CDR3 loop is CASIGGTGDFYTEAFF. The CDR3 DNA is TGTGCCAGTATTGGTGGGACAGGGGACTTTTACACTGAAGCTTTCTTT.

Concerning this clonotype: A read error is possible here, since a much larger clone lies one base away. CDR3 sequence reads: CASSLSSGGVYNGQFF. The CDR3 DNA sequence: TGTGCCAGCAGTTTATCGTCAGGGGGCGTCTACAATGGGCAGTTCTTC. The chain employs TRBV27 and TRBJ2-1, with 8 bases identical to TRBD1. Germline CDR1 MNHEY, CDR2 SMNVEV (reference sequence). The CDR3 length is 16 residues.

This clonotype occurred a few times. The chain links TRBV2 to TRBJ2-1; no definite D call. The CDR3 contains 12 residues. CDR1 SNHLY and CDR2 FYNNEI come from the germline V gene. Trimming shortened V by 7 bases and J by 15 bases, and 19 bases separated the two germline ends. The CDR3 sequence is CASNLLRQLRFF. The DNA for the CDR3 is TGTGCCAGCAATTTACTACGACAACTGAGGTTCTTC. Full variable domain (rest looked up from reference TRBV2 and TRBJ2-1): EPEVTQTPSHQVTQMGQEVILRCVPISNHLYFYWYRQILGQKVEFLVSFYNNEISEKSEIFDDQFSVERPDGSNFTLKIRSTKLEDSAMYFCASNLLRQLRFFGPGTRLTVL.

V is TRBV5-1 and J is TRBJ2-3; D possibly corresponds to TRBD1 (5 bases). Germline V gene data show CDR1 as SGHRS and CDR2 as YFSETQ. This CDR3 is 16 amino acids long. V gave up 0 bases and J gave up 2 bases, with 13 bases separating them. This CDR3 is CASSLDYRGNTDTQYF. The CDR3 DNA sequence: TGCGCCAGCAGCTTGGATTATAGGGGAAACACAGATACGCAGTATTTT.

CDR3 nucleotides: TGTGCCAGCAGTCGTAGCGGAACCACCAACGAGCAGTACTTC. It translates to CASSRSGTTNEQYF. The chain is built from TRBV6-2 or TRBV6-3 and TRBJ2-5; weak D call: TRBD2 (6 bases). The J call could be wrong; TRBJ2-7 is a better fit for the DNA end. From germline, CDR1 is MNHEY and CDR2 SVGEGT. The CDR3 runs 14 residues.

V and J are TRBV6-2 or TRBV6-3 and TRBJ1-5; D ambiguous. There are 12 residues in the CDR3. V was clipped by 2 bases and J by 7 bases, with 6 bases between them. Germline-derived CDR1 and CDR2 are MNHEY and SVGEGT. CDR3 residues: CASSYGRQPQHF. CDR3 nucleotide sequence: TGTGCCAGCAGTTACGGTCGCCAGCCCCAGCATTTT.

This chain joins TRBV6-5 and TRBJ2-3; 11 nucleotides line up with TRBD1. In germline, CDR1 is MNHEY, CDR2 SVGAGI. The V gene end was trimmed by 6 bases and the J gene end by 6 bases; junction bases not matched to a gene: 8. The CDR3 extends over 15 amino acids. The CDR3 loop is CASSSTGTGGDTQYF. The CDR3 DNA reads as TGTGCCAGCAGCTCGACCGGGACAGGGGGGGATACGCAGTATTTT.

V usage is TRBV28 and J usage is TRBJ1-2; D uncertain. The CDR3 has 12 amino acids. The V end was cut by 3 bases, the J end by 4 bases, with 6 bases between. Germline-derived CDR1 and CDR2 are MDHEN and SYDVKM. In DNA, the CDR3 is TGTGCCAGCAGTTTTGAGAGCTATGGCTACACCTTC. This sequence encodes CASSFESYGYTF.

In regard to this clonotype: An end of the junction does not agree with germline; a read error may underlie this. The gene calls are TRBV27 and TRBJ2-1; the match to TRBD2 covers 7 bases. CDR3 length equals 14 residues. CDR1 and CDR2 from the germline V gene are MNHEY and SMNVEV (reference sequence). CDR3 sequence (DNA): TGTGCCGGCAGAGGCGGGGGCTCCTACAATGAGCAGTTCTTC. This gives the protein CAGRGGGSYNEQFF.

The rearrangement links TRBV5-6 to TRBJ2-7; TRBD2 aligns across 8 bases. CDR1 is SGHDT and CDR2 is YYEEEE in the germline V gene. J was trimmed by 4 bases and V by 4 bases; bases with no gene match: 7. The CDR3 has 14 residues. This CDR3 reads CASSPTAGDYEQYF. The CDR3 region has the DNA TGTGCCAGCAGCCCCACAGCGGGGGATTACGAGCAGTACTTC.

At least ten counts were recorded for this clonotype. The chain employs TRBV5-6 and TRBJ2-1; tentatively, D is TRBD1 or TRBD2 (5 bases each). V dropped 1 base and J dropped 2 bases, with 13 bases sitting between them. The CDR3 is 16 amino acids. CDR1 is SGHDT and CDR2 is YYEEEE in the germline V gene. The CDR3 protein is CASSLTWDGTYNEQFF. CDR3 in DNA: TGTGCCAGCAGCTTGACCTGGGACGGTACCTACAATGAGCAGTTCTTC.

This clonotype was detected only once. This may be a read error: a much more frequent sequence differs by one nucleotide. The chain has TRBV7-3 and TRBJ2-1; 9 positions agree with TRBD1. The germline gives CDR1 SGHTA, CDR2 FQGTGA. The CDR3 consists of 14 residues. CDR3 protein: CAGSFGTGFGEQFF. The CDR3 region has the DNA TGTGCCGGCAGCTTCGGGACAGGGTTCGGGGAGCAGTTCTTC.

In its sample, this clonotype was seen a few times. This rearrangement joins TRBV10-2 to TRBJ2-1; D remains ambiguous. V lost 3 bases and J lost 1, with 10 bases in between. The length of the CDR3 is 15 residues. Germline V lookup: CDR1 WSHSY, CDR2 SAAADI. The CDR3 region is CASSDRARSYNEQFF. The CDR3 DNA reads TGCGCCAGCAGTGACCGCGCCAGGTCCTACAATGAGCAGTTCTTC.

J is TRBJ2-7 and V is TRBV14; D remains unclear. The germline V gene encodes CDR1 SGHDN and CDR2 FVKESK. This CDR3 has 14 residues. V was pared by 0 bases and J by 3 bases, with 9 bases between. The CDR3 reads CASSQEVRFYEQYF. The CDR3 DNA reads as TGTGCCAGCAGCCAAGAAGTTCGGTTCTACGAGCAGTACTTC. The variable domain in full, completed from reference TRBV14 and TRBJ2-7, reads EAGVTQFPSHSVIEKGQTVTLRCDPISGHDNLYWYRRVMGKEIKFLLHFVKESKQDESGMPNNRFLAERTGGTYSTLKVQPAELEDSGVYFCASSQEVRFYEQYFGPGTRLTVT.